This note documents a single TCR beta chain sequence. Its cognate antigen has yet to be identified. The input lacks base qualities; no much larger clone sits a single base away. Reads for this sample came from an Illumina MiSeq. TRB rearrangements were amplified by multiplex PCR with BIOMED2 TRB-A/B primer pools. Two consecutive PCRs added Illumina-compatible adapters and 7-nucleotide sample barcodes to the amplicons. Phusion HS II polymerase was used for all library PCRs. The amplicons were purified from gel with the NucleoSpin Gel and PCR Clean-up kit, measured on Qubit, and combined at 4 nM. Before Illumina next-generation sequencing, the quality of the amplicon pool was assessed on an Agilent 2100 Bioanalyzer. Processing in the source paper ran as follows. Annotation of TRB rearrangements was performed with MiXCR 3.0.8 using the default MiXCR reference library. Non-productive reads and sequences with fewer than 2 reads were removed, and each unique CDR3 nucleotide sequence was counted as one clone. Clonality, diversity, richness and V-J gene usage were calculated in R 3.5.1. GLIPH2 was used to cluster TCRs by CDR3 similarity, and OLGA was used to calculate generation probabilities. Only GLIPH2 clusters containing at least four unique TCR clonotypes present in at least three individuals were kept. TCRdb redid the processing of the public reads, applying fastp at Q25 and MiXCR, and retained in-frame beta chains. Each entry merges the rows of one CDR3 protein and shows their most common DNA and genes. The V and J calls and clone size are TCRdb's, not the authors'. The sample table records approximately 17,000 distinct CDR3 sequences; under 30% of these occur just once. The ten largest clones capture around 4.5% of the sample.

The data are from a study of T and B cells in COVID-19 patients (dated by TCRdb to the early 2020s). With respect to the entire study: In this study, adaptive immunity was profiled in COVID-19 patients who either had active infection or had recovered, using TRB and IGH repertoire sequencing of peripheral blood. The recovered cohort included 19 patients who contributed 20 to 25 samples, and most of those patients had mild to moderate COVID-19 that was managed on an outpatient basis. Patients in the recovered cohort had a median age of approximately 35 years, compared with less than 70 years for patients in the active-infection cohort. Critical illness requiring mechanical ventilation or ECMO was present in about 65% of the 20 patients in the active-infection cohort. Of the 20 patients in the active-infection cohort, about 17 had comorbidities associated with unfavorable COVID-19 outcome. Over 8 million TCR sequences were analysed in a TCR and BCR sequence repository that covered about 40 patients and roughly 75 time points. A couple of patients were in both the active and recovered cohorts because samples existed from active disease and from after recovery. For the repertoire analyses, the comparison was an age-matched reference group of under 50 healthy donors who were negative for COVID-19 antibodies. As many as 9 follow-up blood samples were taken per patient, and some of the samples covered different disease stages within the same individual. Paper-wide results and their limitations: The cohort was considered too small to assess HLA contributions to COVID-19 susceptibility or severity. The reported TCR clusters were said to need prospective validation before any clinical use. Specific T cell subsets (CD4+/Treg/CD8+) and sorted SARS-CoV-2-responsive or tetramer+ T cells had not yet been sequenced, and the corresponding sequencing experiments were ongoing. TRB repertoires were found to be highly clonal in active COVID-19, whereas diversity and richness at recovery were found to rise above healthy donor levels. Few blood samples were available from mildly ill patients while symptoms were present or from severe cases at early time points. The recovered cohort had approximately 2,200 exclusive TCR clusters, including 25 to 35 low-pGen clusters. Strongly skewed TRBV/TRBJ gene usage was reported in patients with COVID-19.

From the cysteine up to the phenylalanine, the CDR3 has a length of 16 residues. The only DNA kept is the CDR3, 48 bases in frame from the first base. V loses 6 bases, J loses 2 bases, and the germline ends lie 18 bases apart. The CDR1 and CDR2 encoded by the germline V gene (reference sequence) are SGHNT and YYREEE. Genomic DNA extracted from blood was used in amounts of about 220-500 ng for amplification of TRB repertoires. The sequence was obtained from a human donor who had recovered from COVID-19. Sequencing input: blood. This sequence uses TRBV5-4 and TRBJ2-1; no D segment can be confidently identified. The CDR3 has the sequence CASTFGPLGPYNEQFF. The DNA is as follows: TGTGCCAGCACCTTTGGGCCCCTCGGGCCCTACAATGAGCAGTTCTTC.